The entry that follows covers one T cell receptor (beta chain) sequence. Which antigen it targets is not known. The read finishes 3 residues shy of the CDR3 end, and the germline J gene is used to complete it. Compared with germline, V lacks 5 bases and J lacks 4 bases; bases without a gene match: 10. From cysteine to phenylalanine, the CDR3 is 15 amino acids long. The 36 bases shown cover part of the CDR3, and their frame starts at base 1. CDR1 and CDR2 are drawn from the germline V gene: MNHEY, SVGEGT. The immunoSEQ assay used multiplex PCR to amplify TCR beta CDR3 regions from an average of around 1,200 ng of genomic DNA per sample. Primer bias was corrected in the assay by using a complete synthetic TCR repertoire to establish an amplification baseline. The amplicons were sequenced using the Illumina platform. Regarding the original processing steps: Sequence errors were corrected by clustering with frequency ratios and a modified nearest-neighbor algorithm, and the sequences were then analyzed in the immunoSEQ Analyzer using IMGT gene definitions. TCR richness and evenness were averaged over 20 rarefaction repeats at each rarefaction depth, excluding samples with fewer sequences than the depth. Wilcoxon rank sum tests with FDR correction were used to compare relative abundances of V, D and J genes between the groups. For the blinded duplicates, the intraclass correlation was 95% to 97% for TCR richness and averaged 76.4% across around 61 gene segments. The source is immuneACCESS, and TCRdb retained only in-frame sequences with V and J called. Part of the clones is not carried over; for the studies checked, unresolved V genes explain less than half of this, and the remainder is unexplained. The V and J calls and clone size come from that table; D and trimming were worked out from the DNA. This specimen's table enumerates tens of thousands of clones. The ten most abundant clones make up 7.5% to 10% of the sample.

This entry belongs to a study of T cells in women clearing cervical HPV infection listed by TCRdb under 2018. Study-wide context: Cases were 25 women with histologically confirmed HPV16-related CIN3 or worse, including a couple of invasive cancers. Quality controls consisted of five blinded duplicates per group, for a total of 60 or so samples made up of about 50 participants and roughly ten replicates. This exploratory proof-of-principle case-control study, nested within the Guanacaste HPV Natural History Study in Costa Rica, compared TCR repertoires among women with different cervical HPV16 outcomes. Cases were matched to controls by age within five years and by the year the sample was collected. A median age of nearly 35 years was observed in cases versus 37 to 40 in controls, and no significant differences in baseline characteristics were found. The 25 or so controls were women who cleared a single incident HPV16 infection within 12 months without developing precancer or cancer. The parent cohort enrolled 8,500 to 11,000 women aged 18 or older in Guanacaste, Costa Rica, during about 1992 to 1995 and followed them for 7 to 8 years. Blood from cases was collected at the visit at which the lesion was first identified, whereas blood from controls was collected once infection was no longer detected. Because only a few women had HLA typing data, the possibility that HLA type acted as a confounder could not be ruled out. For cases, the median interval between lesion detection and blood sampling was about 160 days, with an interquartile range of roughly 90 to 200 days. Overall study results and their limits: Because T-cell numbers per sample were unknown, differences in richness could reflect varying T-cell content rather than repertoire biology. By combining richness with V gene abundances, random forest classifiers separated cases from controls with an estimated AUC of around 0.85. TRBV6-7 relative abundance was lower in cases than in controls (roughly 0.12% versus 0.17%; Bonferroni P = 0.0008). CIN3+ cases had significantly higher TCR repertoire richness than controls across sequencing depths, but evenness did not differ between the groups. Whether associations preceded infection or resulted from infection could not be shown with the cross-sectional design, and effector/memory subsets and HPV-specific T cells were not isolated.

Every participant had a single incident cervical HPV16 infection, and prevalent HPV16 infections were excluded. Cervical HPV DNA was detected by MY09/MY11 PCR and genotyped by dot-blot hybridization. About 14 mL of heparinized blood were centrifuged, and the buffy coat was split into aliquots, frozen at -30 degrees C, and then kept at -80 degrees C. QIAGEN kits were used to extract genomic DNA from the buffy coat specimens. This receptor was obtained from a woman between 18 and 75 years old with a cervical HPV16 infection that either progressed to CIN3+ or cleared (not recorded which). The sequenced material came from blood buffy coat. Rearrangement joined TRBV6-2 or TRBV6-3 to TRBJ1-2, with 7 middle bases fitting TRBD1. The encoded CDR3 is CASSRGQLSSYGYTF. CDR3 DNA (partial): TGTGCCAGCAGTAGGGGACAGCTTAGCAGCTATGGC.